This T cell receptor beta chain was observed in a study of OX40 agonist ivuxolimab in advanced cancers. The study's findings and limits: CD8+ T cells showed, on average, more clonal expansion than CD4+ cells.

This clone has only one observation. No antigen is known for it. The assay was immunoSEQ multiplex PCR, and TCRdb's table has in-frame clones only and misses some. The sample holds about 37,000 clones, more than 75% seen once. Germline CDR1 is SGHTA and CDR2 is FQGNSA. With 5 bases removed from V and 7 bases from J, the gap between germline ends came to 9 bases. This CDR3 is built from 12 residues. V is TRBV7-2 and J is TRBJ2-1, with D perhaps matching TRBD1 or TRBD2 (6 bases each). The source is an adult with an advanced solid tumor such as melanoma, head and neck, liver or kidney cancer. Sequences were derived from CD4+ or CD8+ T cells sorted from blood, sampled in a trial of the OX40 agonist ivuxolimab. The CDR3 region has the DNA TGTGCCAGCAGCGGGGGGCCGAATGAGCAGTTCTTC. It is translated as CASSGGPNEQFF.